The present T cell receptor beta chain was sequenced within a study of identifying expanded T cells in peripheral blood. Overall study findings and caveats: Two-week clone count variance significantly increased as total template count grew. Technical replicates showed about 1.2 changed clones; two weeks around 15; four weeks 19.

The CDR3 consists of 16 residues. Assay: immunoSEQ multiplex PCR; the TCRdb copy retains only in-frame clones and omits some. This sample has roughly 81,000 clones; roughly 84% occur once, and the top ten carry roughly a fifth. Regarding this clone: Its antigen remains unknown.

The rearrangement joins TRBV7-5 to TRBJ2-7; TRBD1 reflects the table's D call only, with no check against the DNA. TRBV7-5 is a recognized pseudogene. The receptor was isolated from a person aged 18 to 75 in good health. The source material was blood. The CDR3 protein is CARSLLRQATPYEQYF. CDR3 sequence (DNA): TGTGCCAGAAGCTTATTGCGACAGGCCACCCCCTACGAGCAGTACTTC.